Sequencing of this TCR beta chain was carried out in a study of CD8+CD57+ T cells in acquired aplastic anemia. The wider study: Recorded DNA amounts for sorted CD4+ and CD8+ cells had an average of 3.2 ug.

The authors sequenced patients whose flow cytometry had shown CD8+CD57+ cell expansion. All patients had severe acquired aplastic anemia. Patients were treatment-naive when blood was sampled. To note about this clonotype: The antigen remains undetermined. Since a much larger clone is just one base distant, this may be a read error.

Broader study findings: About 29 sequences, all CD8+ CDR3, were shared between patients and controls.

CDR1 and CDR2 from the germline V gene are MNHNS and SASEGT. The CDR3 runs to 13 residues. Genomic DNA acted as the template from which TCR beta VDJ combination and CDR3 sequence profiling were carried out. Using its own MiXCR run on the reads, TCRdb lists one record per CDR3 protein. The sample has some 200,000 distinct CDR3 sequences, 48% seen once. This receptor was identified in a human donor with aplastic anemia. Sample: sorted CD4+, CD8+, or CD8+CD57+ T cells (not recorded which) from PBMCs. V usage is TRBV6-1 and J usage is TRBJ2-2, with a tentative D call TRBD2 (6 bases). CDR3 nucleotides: TGTGCCAGCGGACTACCAAACACCGGGGAGCTGCTTTTT. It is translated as CASGLPNTGELLF.